This passage covers 22 T cell receptor beta chains from one sample sequenced in a study of regulatory T cells in long-lasting Graves disease. Described time point: persistent/refractory GD, antithyroid drugs over 5 years with positive TRAb. The TCR library used RNA extracted from PBMCs. With iRepertoire HTBI primers and Arm-PCR of CDR3 regions, TCR beta libraries were built. Via MiXCR, TCRdb re-called the multiplex PCR reads, giving one row per CDR3 protein. This table holds 310,000 or so distinct CDR3 sequences, approximately 20% found once. This sample comprised peripheral blood mononuclear cells (PBMCs), obtained when the disease was refractory, from a patient treated with antithyroid drugs. The source is a female donor with Graves disease.

This clonotype has at least ten counts. This rearrangement joins TRBV28 to TRBJ2-7, with 12 bases that match TRBD2. Unmatched junction bases numbered 6, after V lost 6 bases and J lost 3 bases. The CDR3 loop spans 15 amino acids. CDR1 MDHEN and CDR2 SYDVKM come from the germline V gene. The CDR3 spells CASSFLAGGNYEQYF. CDR3 nucleotides: TGTGCCAGCAGCTTCCTAGCGGGAGGGAACTACGAGCAGTACTTC.

This clonotype has only a few counts. V is TRBV7-2 and J is TRBJ2-7; TRBD1 or TRBD2 may be the D gene (6 bases each). V gave up 5 bases and J gave up 6 bases, with 17 bases separating them. The CDR3 length is 14 residues. CDR1 and CDR2 from the germline V gene are SGHTA and FQGNSA. For the CDR3, the DNA is TGTGCCAGCAGCGTCCACAGGGAGGAAAGCGAGCAGTACTTC. Encoded protein: CASSVHREESEQYF.

This clonotype was found a few times. This chain uses TRBV28 with TRBJ1-4, with 8 bases identical to TRBD1. V gave up 5 bases and J gave up 10 bases; unmatched junction bases: 18. Germline V gene sequence: CDR1 MDHEN, CDR2 SYDVKM. The CDR3 is 17 amino acids. The CDR3 reads CASSESIAGQGQGKLFF. CDR3 sequence (DNA): TGTGCCAGCAGTGAGAGTATTGCCGGACAGGGCCAAGGAAAACTGTTTTTT.

The V gene is TRBV6-1, the J gene TRBJ2-2, with TRBD2 matching over 12 bases. Germline V gene sequence: CDR1 MNHNS, CDR2 SASEGT. V gave up 5 bases and J gave up 4 bases; unmatched junction bases: 2. CDR3 length: 15 amino acids. The CDR3 loop reads CASSRTSGVTGELFF. CDR3 coding DNA: TGTGCCAGCAGTCGGACTAGCGGGGTCACCGGGGAGCTGTTTTTT.

In the case of this clonotype: A much larger clone differs from this one at a single base, so this may be a read error. This chain uses TRBV6-1 with TRBJ2-5, with D uncertain. Germline assignment: CDR1 MNHNS and CDR2 SASEGT. The CDR3 length is 13 residues. This chain's CDR3 is CASSGYAQETRYF. The CDR3 DNA sequence: TGTGCCAGCAGTGGGTACGCCCAAGAGACCCGGTACTTC.

The chain recombines TRBV4-2 with TRBJ2-1; possible D gene TRBD2, 6 bases. Trimming took off 4 bases at V and 9 bases at J, with 13 bases between the two ends. Germline V gene lookup returns CDR1 LGHNA and CDR2 YNFKEQ. The CDR3 has 13 amino acids. CDR3 DNA sequence: TGTGCCAGCAGCCTTGGGACTTTCGGTGAGCAGTTCTTC. Translating gives CASSLGTFGEQFF.

This clonotype was observed many times. The chain couples TRBV28 to TRBJ2-7; perhaps TRBD1 as D (6 bases). CDR1 is MDHEN, CDR2 SYDVKM, per germline. Trimming shortened V by 6 bases and J by 3 bases, and 12 bases separated the two germline ends. The length of the CDR3 is 13 residues. CDR3 region: CASSLLGGYEQYF. CDR3 coding DNA: TGTGCCAGCAGCCTACTAGGGGGCTACGAGCAGTACTTC.

The CDR3 here is CAISEEGSEQYF. The DNA for the CDR3 is TGTGCCATCAGTGAAGAAGGTTCCGAGCAGTACTTC. J is TRBJ2-7 and V is TRBV10-3; D uncertain. CDR3 length: 12 amino acids. Trimming took 3 bases from V and 6 from J, leaving 9 bases between them. The germline gives CDR1 ENHRY, CDR2 SYGVKD.

This clonotype turned up a few times. The chain carries TRBV6-2 or TRBV6-3 and TRBJ2-7; 8 bases fit TRBD1. The CDR3 runs to 16 residues. Unmatched junction bases numbered 8, after V lost 0 bases and J lost 4 bases. In germline, CDR1 is MNHEY, CDR2 SVGEGT. DNA for the CDR3: TGTGCCAGCAGTTACTCGTCAGGGACAGGATTTTACGAGCAGTACTTC. The encoded protein is CASSYSSGTGFYEQYF.

The chain joins TRBV19 to TRBJ1-5, with TRBD1 matching over 10 bases. Germline trimming cut 5 bases from V and 6 bases from J; bases unmatched to any gene: 10. The CDR3 runs to 16 residues. Germline values: CDR1 LNHDA, CDR2 SQIVND (reference sequence). As DNA, the CDR3 is TGTGCCAGTAGTGCCCGAGGGACAGGGGATCTTCAGCCCCAGCATTTT. It encodes CASSARGTGDLQPQHF.

In this sample, this clonotype turned up many times. The junction differs from germline at one of its ends, possibly a read error. V usage is TRBV28 and J usage is TRBJ2-5; D is perhaps TRBD2 (6 bases). The CDR3 extends over 14 amino acids. Germline V gene data show CDR1 as MDHEN and CDR2 as SYDVKM. This chain's CDR3 is CASSIWDSQETQYF. The CDR3, as DNA: TGTGCCAGCAGTATATGGGACTCGCAAGAGACCCAGTACTTC.

This clonotype was seen ten or more times. The chain combines TRBV20-1 with TRBJ2-2; possibly TRBD1 or TRBD2 for D (6 bases each). This CDR3 region has 16 residues. V lost 5 bases, J lost 0 bases, and 16 bases lay in between. The germline gives CDR1 DFQATT, CDR2 SNEGSKA (reference sequence). The chain's CDR3 is CSAPRGPEPNTGELFF. In nucleotides, the CDR3 is TGCAGTGCTCCCCGGGGGCCCGAGCCGAACACCGGGGAGCTGTTTTTT.

This clonotype was detected ten times or more. The chain is built from TRBV6-1 and TRBJ1-6; weak D call: TRBD1 (6 bases). The CDR3 runs to 16 residues. V was clipped by 2 bases and J by 2 bases, with 10 bases between them. Germline loops: CDR1 MNHNS, CDR2 SASEGT. The CDR3 region is CASSELGGTYNSPLHF. CDR3 in DNA: TGTGCCAGCAGTGAATTAGGGGGAACCTATAATTCACCCCTCCACTTT.

The chain combines TRBV19 with TRBJ1-1, with D hard to call. Trimming left V 3 bases short and J 3 bases short, with 8 bases between. This CDR3 spans 13 amino acids. Germline V gene sequence: CDR1 LNHDA, CDR2 SQIVND (reference sequence). The CDR3 sequence: CASSMTRDTEAFF. The CDR3 DNA is TGTGCCAGTAGTATGACACGGGACACTGAAGCTTTCTTT.

The chain joins TRBV7-9 to TRBJ2-5, with D possibly being TRBD2 (5 bases). V was shortened by 1 base and J by 4 bases, with 10 bases between the two germline ends. Germline lookup yields CDR1 SEHNR and CDR2 FQNEAQ (reference sequence). The CDR3 has 14 amino acids. The CDR3 loop reads CASSLVSGGETQYF. The CDR3 DNA reads TGTGCCAGCAGCTTAGTCTCTGGAGGAGAGACCCAGTACTTC.

The sample holds many counts of this clonotype. The chain employs TRBV4-1 and TRBJ2-2; D possibly corresponds to TRBD2 (5 bases). In germline, CDR1 is MGHRA, CDR2 YSYEKL. The CDR3 consists of 16 residues. Trimming took 4 bases from V and 4 from J, leaving 16 bases between them. In DNA, the CDR3 is TGCGCCAGCAGCCCCAGCCTAACCGGGATCACCGGGGAGCTGTTTTTT. It codes for CASSPSLTGITGELFF.

This chain uses TRBV30 with TRBJ2-7; 7 bases agree with TRBD2. CDR3 length: 14 amino acids. Trimming removed 5 bases from V and 4 bases from J; junction bases left unmatched: 11. Germline CDR1 and CDR2: GTSNPN and SVGIG (reference sequence). The CDR3 reads CAWGRGAGLYEQYF. The DNA of the CDR3 is TGTGCCTGGGGTCGAGGAGCGGGATTATACGAGCAGTACTTC.

This clonotype was detected a few times. Its ends do not fully match the called genes, so a read error is possible. V and J are TRBV6-1 and TRBJ2-7; D is unclear. Germline CDR1 is MNHNS and CDR2 is SASEGT. The CDR3 runs to 15 residues. Here the CDR3 reads CTSSRGSPPTYEQYF. CDR3 sequence (DNA): TGTACCAGCAGCCGTGGGTCTCCTCCCACCTACGAGCAGTACTTC.

This clonotype was recorded many times. The J gene is TRBJ2-7, the V gene TRBV7-9; D possibly corresponds to TRBD2 (6 bases). CDR3 size: 14 residues. Germline CDR1 is SEHNR and CDR2 is FQNEAQ (reference sequence). V was trimmed by 1 base and J by 4 bases, leaving 11 bases between them. CDR3 sequence (DNA): TGTGCCAGCAGCTTAGGGTCAGGGAGGTACGAGCAGTACTTC. Translation: CASSLGSGRYEQYF.

This clonotype was found many times. The V call is TRBV12-3 or TRBV12-4, the J call TRBJ2-7, with 8 bases identical to TRBD2. Losses at the gene ends were 2 bases for V and 7 bases for J; bases not matched to a gene: 4. The CDR3 loop spans 13 amino acids. For the CDR3, the DNA is TGTGCCAGCAGTTTAAGACTAGCGCGAGAGCAGTACTTC. It yields the protein CASSLRLAREQYF.

This clonotype came up many times. The gene calls are TRBV28 and TRBJ2-6, with unresolved D. With 3 bases removed from V and 0 bases from J, the gap between germline ends came to 9 bases. Germline V CDR1 and CDR2: MDHEN, SYDVKM. This CDR3 contains 16 residues. As DNA, the CDR3 is TGTGCCAGCAGTTTCGGGTATTACTCTGGGGCCAACGTCCTGACTTTC. It yields the protein CASSFGYYSGANVLTF.

The V call is TRBV29-1, the J call TRBJ2-7, with D unresolved. Per germline, CDR1 SQVTM and CDR2 ANQGSEA. The CDR3 has 13 amino acids. V lost 5 bases and J lost 0, with 11 bases in between. The CDR3 protein is CSVQTPNSYEQYF. The DNA for the CDR3 is TGCAGCGTTCAGACTCCGAACTCCTACGAGCAGTACTTC.